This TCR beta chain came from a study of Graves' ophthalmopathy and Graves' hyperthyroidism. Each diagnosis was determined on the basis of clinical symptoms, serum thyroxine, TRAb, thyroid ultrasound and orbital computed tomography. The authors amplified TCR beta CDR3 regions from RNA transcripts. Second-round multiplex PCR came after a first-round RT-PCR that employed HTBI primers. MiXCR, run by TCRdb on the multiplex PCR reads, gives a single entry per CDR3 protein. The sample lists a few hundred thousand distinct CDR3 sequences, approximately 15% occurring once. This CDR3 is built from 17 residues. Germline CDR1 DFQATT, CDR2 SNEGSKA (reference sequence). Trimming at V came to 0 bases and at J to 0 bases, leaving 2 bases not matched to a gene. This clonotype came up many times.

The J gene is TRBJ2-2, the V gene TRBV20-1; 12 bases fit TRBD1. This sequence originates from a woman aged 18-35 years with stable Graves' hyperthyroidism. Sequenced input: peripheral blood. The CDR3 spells CSAREGQGATNTGELFF. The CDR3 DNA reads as TGCAGTGCTAGAGAGGGACAGGGGGCGACGAACACCGGGGAGCTGTTTTTT.